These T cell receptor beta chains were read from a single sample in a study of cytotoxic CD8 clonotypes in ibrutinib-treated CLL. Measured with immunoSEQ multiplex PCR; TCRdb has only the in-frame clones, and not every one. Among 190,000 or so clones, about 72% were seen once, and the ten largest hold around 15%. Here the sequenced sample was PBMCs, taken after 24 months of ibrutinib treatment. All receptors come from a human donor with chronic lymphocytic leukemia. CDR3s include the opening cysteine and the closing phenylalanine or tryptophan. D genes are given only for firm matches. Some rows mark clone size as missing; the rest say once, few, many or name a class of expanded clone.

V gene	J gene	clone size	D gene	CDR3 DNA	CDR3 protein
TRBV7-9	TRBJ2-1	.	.	TGTGCCAGCAGTCCATCCGTCTTTTCGCGGGATTCCCATGAGCAGTTCTTC	CASSPSVFSRDSHEQFF
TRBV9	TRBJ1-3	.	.	TGTGCCAGCAGCGTGGGGGAATCAGGGCTCTCTGGAAACACCATATATTTT	CASSVGESGLSGNTIYF
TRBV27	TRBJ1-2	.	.	TGTGCCAGCTCTTCCGGGACACAAAATTATGGCTACACCTTC	CASSSGTQNYGYTF
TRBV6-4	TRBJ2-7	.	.	TGTGCCAGCAGTGGCCCCTATATCTACGAGCAGTACTTC	CASSGPYIYEQYF
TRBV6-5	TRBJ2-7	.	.	TGTGCCAGCAGTATTGGCTACGAGCAGTACTTC	CASSIGYEQYF
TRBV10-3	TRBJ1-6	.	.	TGTGCCATCAGTGAGCGGGGTGCCCTGAATTCACCCCTCCACTTT	CAISERGALNSPLHF
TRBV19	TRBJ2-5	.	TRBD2	TGTGCCAGTAGTATATTTCTAGCGGGAGACCGAGAGACCCAGTACTTC	CASSIFLAGDRETQYF
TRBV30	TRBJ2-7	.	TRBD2	TGTGCCTGGAGGGGGGGGAGGGGCCCCCACGAGCAGTACTTC	CAWRGGRGPHEQYF
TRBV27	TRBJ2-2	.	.	TGTGCCAGCAGAAGGGACGGTTTGCGGGAGCTGTTTTTT	CASRRDGLRELFF
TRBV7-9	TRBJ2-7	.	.	TGTGCCAGCAGCTTAGGGGACACGGGAGTCTACGAGCAGTACTTC	CASSLGDTGVYEQYF
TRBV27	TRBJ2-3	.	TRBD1	TGTGCCAGCAAACCTTGGACAGGGGGCACCGATACGCAGTATTTT	CASKPWTGGTDTQYF
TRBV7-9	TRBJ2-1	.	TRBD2	TGTGCCAGCAGCACCCGGACTAGCGGGAAAAACAATGAGCAGTTCTTC	CASSTRTSGKNNEQFF
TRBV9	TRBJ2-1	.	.	TGTGCCAGCAGCATCTCCTACAATGAGCAGTTCTTC	CASSISYNEQFF
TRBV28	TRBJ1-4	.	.	TGTGCCAGCAGTTTAGGACTTAAAATGGCTAATGAAAAACTGTTTTTT	CASSLGLKMANEKLFF
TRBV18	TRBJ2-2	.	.	TGTGCCAGCTCACCACGTATACTAGTCGGGGCCGGGGAGCTGTTTTTT	CASSPRILVGAGELFF
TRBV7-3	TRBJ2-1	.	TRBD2	TGTGCCAGCAGCTTTGAGCGGGAGGCTGAGCAGTTCTTC	CASSFEREAEQFF
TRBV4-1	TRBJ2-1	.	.	TGCGCCAGCAGCCAAGTCCCGGGACACACCTACAATGAGCAGTTCTTC	CASSQVPGHTYNEQFF
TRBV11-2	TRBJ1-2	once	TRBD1	TGTGCCAGCAGCTTGGACAGGCTCGGGAGTGGCTACACCTTC	CASSLDRLGSGYTF
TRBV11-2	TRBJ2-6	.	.	TGTGCCAGCAGCGGCTGGGGGACTCTCATCTCTGGGGCCAACGTCCTGACTTTC	CASSGWGTLISGANVLTF
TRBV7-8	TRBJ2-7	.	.	TGTGCCAGCAGCCCTCGCGGGCACTCCTACGAGCAGTACTTC	CASSPRGHSYEQYF
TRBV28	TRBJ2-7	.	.	TGTGCCAGCAGTTTATCGGGGGTCAACGAGCAGTACTTC	CASSLSGVNEQYF
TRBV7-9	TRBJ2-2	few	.	TGTGCCAGCAGCTTAGTAACGGTTACCGCGAACACCGGGGAGCTGTTTTTT	CASSLVTVTANTGELFF
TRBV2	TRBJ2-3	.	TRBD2	TGTGCCAGCAGTGGCGGTAGCGGGCGCACAGATACGCAGTATTTT	CASSGGSGRTDTQYF
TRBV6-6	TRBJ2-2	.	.	TGTGCCAGCAGCCCGGGACAGAACACCGGGGAGCTGTTTTTT	CASSPGQNTGELFF
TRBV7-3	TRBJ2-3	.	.	TGTGCCAGCAGCAACCGTAAGGAGGGAGGTTCAGATACGCAGTATTTT	CASSNRKEGGSDTQYF
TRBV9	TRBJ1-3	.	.	TGTGCCAGCAGCGTATCGCGGGGCTCGGGAAACACCATATATTTT	CASSVSRGSGNTIYF
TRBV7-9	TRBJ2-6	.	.	TGTGCCAGGGACTCTGGGGCCAACGTCCTGACTTTC	CARDSGANVLTF
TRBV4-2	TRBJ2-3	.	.	TGTGCCAGCAGCCAAGATGCATCTAGCGATTATACGGCAGATACGCAGTATTTT	CASSQDASSDYTADTQYF
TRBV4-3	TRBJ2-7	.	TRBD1	TGCGCCAGCAGCCGCGGACAGGGAGCAGGCGAGCAGTACTTC	CASSRGQGAGEQYF
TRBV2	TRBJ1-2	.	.	TGTGCCAGCAGTGAAGCCTATGGGTTAGGGACCTATGGCTACACCTTC	CASSEAYGLGTYGYTF
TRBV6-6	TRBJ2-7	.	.	TGTGCCAGCAGTTATCCCGGGACCTACGAGCAGTACTTC	CASSYPGTYEQYF
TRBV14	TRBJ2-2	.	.	TGTGCCAGCAGCCTCATGGCGGGCAGCACCGGGGAGCTGTTTTTT	CASSLMAGSTGELFF
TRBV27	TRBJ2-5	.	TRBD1	TGTGCCAGCAGTACCCGGGACAGGTTCGAAGAGACCCAGTACTTC	CASSTRDRFEETQYF
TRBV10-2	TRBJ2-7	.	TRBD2	TGCGCCAGCACGGTAGCGGGAGGTCCTGGGCAGTACTTC	CASTVAGGPGQYF
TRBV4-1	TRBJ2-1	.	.	TGCGCCAGCAGCCAAGTCTTAAGGACTGCGCAGTTCTTC	CASSQVLRTAQFF
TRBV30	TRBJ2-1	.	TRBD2	TGTGCCTGGAGGCGGGGGGGCAGTGAGCAGTTCTTC	CAWRRGGSEQFF
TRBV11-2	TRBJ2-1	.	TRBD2	TGCGCCAGCAGCCAAGATTTTAGCGGGTTCTACAATGAGCAGTTCTTC	CASSQDFSGFYNEQFF
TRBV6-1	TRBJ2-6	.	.	TGTGCCAGCAGTGGGGTTCGGGGCAGGGGGGCCAACGTCCTGACTTTC	CASSGVRGRGANVLTF
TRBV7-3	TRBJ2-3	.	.	TGTGCCAGCAGCTTATTCCCCACAGATACGCAGTATTTT	CASSLFPTDTQYF
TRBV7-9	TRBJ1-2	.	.	TGTGCCAGCAGCCTGGTCGGCTACACCTTC	CASSLVGYTF
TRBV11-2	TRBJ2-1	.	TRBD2	TGTGCCAGCAGCTCGGGACTAGCGGGAGGCCAACTCAATGAGCAGTTCTTC	CASSSGLAGGQLNEQFF
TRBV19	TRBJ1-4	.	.	TGTGCCAGTAAGACCGCCGGGCGTCTTAAAATTAATGAAAAACTGTTTTTT	CASKTAGRLKINEKLFF
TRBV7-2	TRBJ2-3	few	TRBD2	TGTGCCAGCAGCTTAGTGGGTCTAGCGGGAGTTGGGACAGATACGCAGTATTTT	CASSLVGLAGVGTDTQYF
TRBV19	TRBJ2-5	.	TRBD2	TGTGCCACAAAAGGGACCACAGCGGGAGAAGGCGAGACCCAGTACTTC	CATKGTTAGEGETQYF
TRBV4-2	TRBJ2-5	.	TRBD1	TGTGCCAGCAGCCAAACGGGACAGGGGGCGCGGGAGACCCAGTACTTC	CASSQTGQGARETQYF
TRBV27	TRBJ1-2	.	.	TGTGCCAGCAGTTTACACCCGGACAGAAGGAACAACTATGGCTACACCTTC	CASSLHPDRRNNYGYTF
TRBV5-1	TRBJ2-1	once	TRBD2	TGCGCCAGCAGCTTGGGAATAGCACTAGCGGGCGATTACAATGAGCAGTTCTTC	CASSLGIALAGDYNEQFF
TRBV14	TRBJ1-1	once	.	TGTGCCAGCAGCCCTACCGCTTGGCCTGAAGCTTTCTTT	CASSPTAWPEAFF
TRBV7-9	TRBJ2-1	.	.	TGTGCCAGCAGCTCGAACTGGGGGTTCTCCTACAATGAGCAGTTCTTC	CASSSNWGFSYNEQFF
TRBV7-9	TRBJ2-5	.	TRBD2	TGTGCCAGCAGCCCAAAGAGAAGGACTAGCGGGAGTATGGAGACCCAGTACTTC	CASSPKRRTSGSMETQYF
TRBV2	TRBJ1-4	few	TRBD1	TGTGCCAGCAGGAGACAGGGAATAGAAAAACTGTTTTTT	CASRRQGIEKLFF
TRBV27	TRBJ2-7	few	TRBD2	TGTGCCAGCAGTTTTAGCGGGAGTCTTCGGGAGCAGTACTTC	CASSFSGSLREQYF
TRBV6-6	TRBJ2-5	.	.	TGTGCCAGCAGTTACTGGTCGGGGCGCGTACAAGAGACCCAGTACTTC	CASSYWSGRVQETQYF
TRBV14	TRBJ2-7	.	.	TGTGCCAGCAGACGCGCTACGGGCGGACCCTACGAGCAGTACTTC	CASRRATGGPYEQYF
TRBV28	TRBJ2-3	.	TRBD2	TGTGCCAGCAGTTTGGTTCTAGCGGGGAGCACAGATACGCAGTATTTT	CASSLVLAGSTDTQYF